Listed below are T cell receptor beta chains from one sample, sequenced in a study of blood T cells in healthy people across ages. A single record per CDR3 protein comes from TCRdb applying MiXCR to the 5' RACE reads. The data hold 720,000 or so distinct CDR3 sequences, with roughly 43% observed a single time. Sequencing was done on a sample of blood. The receptors were gathered from an older man in good health. Each CDR3 is given with its conserved first and last residue. D genes are given only for firm matches. Some rows mark clone size as missing; the rest say once, few, many or name a class of expanded clone.

v_call: TRBV4-2; clone_size: .; d_call: .; j_call: TRBJ2-1; cdr3_nt: TGTGCCAGCAGCCAAGAGCATGGCTACCCTAGCTACAATGAGCAGTTCTTC; cdr3_aa: CASSQEHGYPSYNEQFF
v_call: TRBV7-2; clone_size: .; d_call: TRBD2; j_call: TRBJ2-3; cdr3_nt: TGTGCCAGCAGCCCCCGACAGCTAGCGGGGCGGGCCTTAGATATGCAGTATTTT; cdr3_aa: CASSPRQLAGRALDMQYF
v_call: TRBV19; clone_size: .; d_call: .; j_call: TRBJ2-6; cdr3_nt: TGTGCCATCGCCGGGACACCAAGCTCTGGGGCCAACGTCCTGACTTTC; cdr3_aa: CAIAGTPSSGANVLTF
v_call: TRBV28; clone_size: few; d_call: TRBD1; j_call: TRBJ2-3; cdr3_nt: TGTGCCAGCAGTCGGCCCGGGACAGGACGGACAGATACGCAGTATTTT; cdr3_aa: CASSRPGTGRTDTQYF
v_call: TRBV5-1; clone_size: .; d_call: .; j_call: TRBJ2-2; cdr3_nt: TGCGCCAGCAACGCAGGGGTGGCGAACACCGAGGAGCTGTTTTTT; cdr3_aa: CASNAGVANTEELFF
v_call: TRBV4-3; clone_size: .; d_call: .; j_call: TRBJ1-2; cdr3_nt: TGCGCCAGCAGCCAAGAGGCAGGGATCTATGGCTGCACCTTC; cdr3_aa: CASSQEAGIYGCTF
v_call: TRBV25-1; clone_size: few; d_call: TRBD1; j_call: TRBJ1-4; cdr3_nt: TGTGCCAGCAAATCGACAGGGGGTGTTGAAAAACTGTTTTTT; cdr3_aa: CASKSTGGVEKLFF
v_call: TRBV20-1; clone_size: .; d_call: TRBD2; j_call: TRBJ2-7; cdr3_nt: TGCAGTGCTCCAGAAGCGGGGTTGGAATACGAGCAGTACTTC; cdr3_aa: CSAPEAGLEYEQYF
v_call: TRBV2; clone_size: .; d_call: .; j_call: TRBJ2-7; cdr3_nt: TGTGCCAGCAGCGGGTGGAAAGGGGCTCTAGACGAGCAGTACTTC; cdr3_aa: CASSGWKGALDEQYF
v_call: TRBV20-1; clone_size: .; d_call: .; j_call: TRBJ2-7; cdr3_nt: TGCAGTGCCCGACTAGGGGGGACCTCCTACGAGCAGTACTTC; cdr3_aa: CSARLGGTSYEQYF
v_call: TRBV20-1; clone_size: .; d_call: .; j_call: TRBJ2-6; cdr3_nt: TGCAGTGCCTTACGGTCAGGGTACTCTGGGGCCAACGTCCTGACTTTC; cdr3_aa: CSALRSGYSGANVLTF
v_call: TRBV10-1; clone_size: few; d_call: .; j_call: TRBJ2-1; cdr3_nt: TGCGCCAGCAGTGAGTCGGGGAGTTATGAGCAGTTCTTC; cdr3_aa: CASSESGSYEQFF
v_call: TRBV4-3; clone_size: .; d_call: .; j_call: TRBJ2-5; cdr3_nt: TGCGCCAGCAGCCAAGTTTGGGGTAACTACAATGAGCAGTACTTC; cdr3_aa: CASSQVWGNYNEQYF